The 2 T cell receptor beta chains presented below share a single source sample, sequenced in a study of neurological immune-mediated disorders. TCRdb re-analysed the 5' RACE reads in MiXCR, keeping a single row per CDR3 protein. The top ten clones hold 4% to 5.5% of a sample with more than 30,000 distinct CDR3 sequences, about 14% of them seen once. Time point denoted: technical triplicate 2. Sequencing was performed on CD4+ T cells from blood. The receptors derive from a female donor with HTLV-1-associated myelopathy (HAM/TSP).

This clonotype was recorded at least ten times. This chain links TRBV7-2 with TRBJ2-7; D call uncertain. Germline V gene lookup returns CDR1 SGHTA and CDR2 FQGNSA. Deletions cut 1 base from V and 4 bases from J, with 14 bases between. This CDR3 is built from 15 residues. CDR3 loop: CASSLVSSNTYEQYF. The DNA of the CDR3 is TGTGCCAGCAGCTTAGTTTCCTCAAACACATACGAGCAGTACTTC.

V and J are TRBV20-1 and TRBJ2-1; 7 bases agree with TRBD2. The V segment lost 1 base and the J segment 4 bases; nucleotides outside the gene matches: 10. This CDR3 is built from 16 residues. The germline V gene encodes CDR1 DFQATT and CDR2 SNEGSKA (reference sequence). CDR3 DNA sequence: TGCAGTGCTAGAGTGTGGGGAGGGGTAGCATACAATGAGCAGTTCTTC. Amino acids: CSARVWGGVAYNEQFF.